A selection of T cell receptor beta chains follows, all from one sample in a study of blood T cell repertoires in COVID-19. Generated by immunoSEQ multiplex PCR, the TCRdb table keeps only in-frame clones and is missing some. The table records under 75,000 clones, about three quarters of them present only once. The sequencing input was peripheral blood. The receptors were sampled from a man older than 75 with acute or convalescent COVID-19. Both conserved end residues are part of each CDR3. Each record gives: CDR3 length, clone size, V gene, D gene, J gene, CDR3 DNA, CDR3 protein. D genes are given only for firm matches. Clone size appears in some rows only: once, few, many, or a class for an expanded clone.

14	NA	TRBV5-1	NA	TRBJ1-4	TGCGCCAGCAGCTCGGGGGTATCGTATGAAAAACTGTTTTTT	CASSSGVSYEKLFF
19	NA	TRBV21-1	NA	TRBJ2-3	TGTGCCAGCAGCAAATCATCCTGGCCGGCGGGAGATCGGACAGATACGCAGTATTTT	CASSKSSWPAGDRTDTQYF
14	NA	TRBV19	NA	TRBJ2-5	TGTGCCAGTAGTATAAAACAGGGAGCAGGGACCCAGTACTTC	CASSIKQGAGTQYF
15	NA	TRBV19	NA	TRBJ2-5	TGTGCCAGTAGTCCCCGGGGAACTTCGGGGGAGACCCAGTACTTC	CASSPRGTSGETQYF
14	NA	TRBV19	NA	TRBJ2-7	TGTGCCAGTAGTCACCGAGACAGGATCTACGAGCAGTACTTC	CASSHRDRIYEQYF
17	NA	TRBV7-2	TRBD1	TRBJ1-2	TGTGCCAGCAGCTTAAACGGTGGGACAGTCGCTAACTATGGCTACACCTTC	CASSLNGGTVANYGYTF
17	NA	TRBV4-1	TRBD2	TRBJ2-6	TGCGCCAGCAGCCGACTAGCGGGGGGCTCGGGGGCCAACGTCCTGACTTTC	CASSRLAGGSGANVLTF
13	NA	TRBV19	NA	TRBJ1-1	TGTGCCAGTAGCCTTCAGGGGTACACTGAAGCTTTCTTT	CASSLQGYTEAFF
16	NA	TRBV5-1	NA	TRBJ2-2	TGCGCCAGCAGCTTGGCCGTCAGGGTGAACACCGGGGAGCTGTTTTTT	CASSLAVRVNTGELFF
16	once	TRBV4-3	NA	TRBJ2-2	TGCGCCAGCAGCCAAGAGATTAGCGTCCCCCCCGGGGAGCTGTTTTTT	CASSQEISVPPGELFF
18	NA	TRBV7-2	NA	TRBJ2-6	TGTGCCAGCAGCCTGTTTACGGGATTCCTCTCTGGGGCCAACGTCCTGACTTTC	CASSLFTGFLSGANVLTF
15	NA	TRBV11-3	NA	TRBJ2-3	TGTGCCAGCAGCTTAGCGGGAGAAATCGCAGATACGCAGTATTTT	CASSLAGEIADTQYF
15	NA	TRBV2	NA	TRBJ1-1	TGTGCCAGCAACCCTAACCCTTTATTGCGTAGCGAAGCTTTCTTT	CASNPNPLLRSEAFF
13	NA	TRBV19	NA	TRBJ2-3	TGTGCCAGTAGTATCCAGAGCACAGATACGCAGTATTTT	CASSIQSTDTQYF
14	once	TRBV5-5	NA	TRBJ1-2	TGTGCCAGCAGCTTGGCCCACACAGAATATGGCTACACCTTC	CASSLAHTEYGYTF
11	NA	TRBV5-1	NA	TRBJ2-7	TGCGCCAGCTACAACTCCTACGAGCAGTACTTC	CASYNSYEQYF
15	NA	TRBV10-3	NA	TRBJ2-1	TGTGCCATCAGGGGGGGGCCCGGATCGGCCAATGAGCAGTTCTTC	CAIRGGPGSANEQFF
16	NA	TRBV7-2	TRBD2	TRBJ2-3	TGTGCCAGCAGCTTAAATCAAGCGGGGATCACAGATACGCAGTATTTT	CASSLNQAGITDTQYF
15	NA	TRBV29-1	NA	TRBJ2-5	TGCAGCGTTGAGCAGGCCACAGGGCACCAAGAGACCCAGTACTTC	CSVEQATGHQETQYF
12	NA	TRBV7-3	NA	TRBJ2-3	TGTGCCAGCAGCTCGTCCACAGATACGCAGTATTTT	CASSSSTDTQYF
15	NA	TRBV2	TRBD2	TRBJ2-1	TGTGCCAGCAGTGCCGCTAGCGGGTCCTACAATGAGCAGTTCTTC	CASSAASGSYNEQFF
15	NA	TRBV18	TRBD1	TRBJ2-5	TGTGCCAGCTCCCGTCGGACAGGCAACCAAGAGACCCAGTACTTC	CASSRRTGNQETQYF
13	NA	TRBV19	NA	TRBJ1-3	TGTGCCAGTAGTAGCCTAAGAGGAAACACCATATATTTT	CASSSLRGNTIYF
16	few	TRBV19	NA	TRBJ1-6	TGTGCCAGTACAACCACCGGGACTCCCGGCAATTCACCCCTCCACTTT	CASTTTGTPGNSPLHF
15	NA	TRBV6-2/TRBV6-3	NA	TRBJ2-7	TGTGCCAGCAGTTACTCGACAGTAAGCTCCTACGAGCAGTACTTC	CASSYSTVSSYEQYF
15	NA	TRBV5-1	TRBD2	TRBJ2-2	TGCGTACCGGGACTAGCGGGAGTCTGTGGCGGGGAGCTGTTTTTT	CVPGLAGVCGGELFF
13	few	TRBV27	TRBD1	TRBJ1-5	TGTGCCAGCTACAGGGGGCAGCGACAGCCCCAGCATTTT	CASYRGQRQPQHF
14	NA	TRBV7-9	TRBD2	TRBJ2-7	TGTGCCAGCTGGGGCGGGGGGGCGACCTACGAGCAGTACTTC	CASWGGGATYEQYF
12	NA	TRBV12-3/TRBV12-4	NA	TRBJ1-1	TGTGCCAGCAGCCCAGGACTCTCTGAAGCTTTCTTT	CASSPGLSEAFF
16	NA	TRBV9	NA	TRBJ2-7	TGTGCCAGCAGCGTAAGTCCCAGATTGGACTACTACGAGCAGTACTTC	CASSVSPRLDYYEQYF
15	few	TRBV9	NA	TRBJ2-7	TGTGCCAGCAGCGCCCAGGGACATACCGTGGACGAGCAGTACTTC	CASSAQGHTVDEQYF
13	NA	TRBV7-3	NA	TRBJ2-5	TGTGCCAGCAGCTTTAAAGGGGGAGAGACCCAGTACTTC	CASSFKGGETQYF
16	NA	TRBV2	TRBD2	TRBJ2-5	TGTGCCACCCTAAGTGGGGCCGGACTAGCCGGAGAGACCCAGTACTTC	CATLSGAGLAGETQYF
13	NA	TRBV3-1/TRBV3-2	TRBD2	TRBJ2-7	TGTGCCAGCAGCCAGGGACTAGCGAGCGAGCAGTACTTC	CASSQGLASEQYF
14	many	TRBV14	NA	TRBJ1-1	TGTGCCAGCAGCCAAACCTCAGGGTACACTGAAGCTTTCTTT	CASSQTSGYTEAFF
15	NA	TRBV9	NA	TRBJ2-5	TGTGCCAGCAGCGTAGACGAGGGAGTAAGTGAGACCCAGTACTTC	CASSVDEGVSETQYF